Listed below are T cell receptor beta chains from one sample, sequenced in a study of tumor and adjacent non-tumor tissue in lung cancer. In TCRdb, the multiplex PCR reads were re-called with MiXCR into one record per CDR3 protein. The sample has about 67,000 distinct CDR3 sequences, 65% to 80% seen once. The sequencing sample was made of distant non-tumor lung tissue. These receptors were collected from a man between 60 and 75 years old with non-small cell lung cancer. The CDR3 runs from the conserved cysteine through the conserved F or W. Fields, in order: D gene, J gene, V gene, clone size, CDR3 DNA, CDR3 protein. A D gene is named only where the DNA matches it firmly. Where a row states a size, it is once, few, many or the class of an expanded clone; other rows omit it.

d_call: -; j_call: TRBJ2-7; v_call: TRBV6-5; clone_size: -; cdr3_nt: TGTGCCAGCAATTATGAGGGATTAGAGTACGAGCAGTACTTC; cdr3_aa: CASNYEGLEYEQYF
d_call: TRBD1; j_call: TRBJ1-2; v_call: TRBV6-5; clone_size: -; cdr3_nt: TGTGCCAGTGGAGGGACAGGAGTCAACTATGGGTACACCTTC; cdr3_aa: CASGGTGVNYGYTF
d_call: -; j_call: TRBJ2-1; v_call: TRBV12-3/TRBV12-4; clone_size: -; cdr3_nt: TGTGCCATCAGTCCGAGATTAAAGGGACAGTTCTTC; cdr3_aa: CAISPRLKGQFF
d_call: -; j_call: TRBJ1-1; v_call: TRBV6-5; clone_size: -; cdr3_nt: TGTGCAAGCAGTTACGGCAGTCAGGTGACCACTGAAGCTTTCTTT; cdr3_aa: CASSYGSQVTTEAFF
d_call: TRBD1; j_call: TRBJ2-7; v_call: TRBV11-2; clone_size: -; cdr3_nt: TGTGCAAGCAGCATCTTACGAGGGGGCGACGAGCAGAACTTC; cdr3_aa: CASSILRGGDEQNF
d_call: -; j_call: TRBJ2-1; v_call: TRBV6-2/TRBV6-3; clone_size: -; cdr3_nt: TGTGCCAACAGTTGCAATATACGCTGGAGTTTCCCCCCTGAGCAGTTCTTC; cdr3_aa: CANSCNIRWSFPPEQFF
d_call: TRBD1; j_call: TRBJ1-2; v_call: TRBV11-2; clone_size: -; cdr3_nt: TGTGCCAGCAGCTTAGGAACAGGGGGCCGAGGATATGGCTACACCTTC; cdr3_aa: CASSLGTGGRGYGYTF
d_call: -; j_call: TRBJ2-1; v_call: TRBV11-2; clone_size: -; cdr3_nt: TGTACCAGAAGCTCCTTAAATGAGCAGTTCTTC; cdr3_aa: CTRSSLNEQFF
d_call: TRBD1; j_call: TRBJ1-2; v_call: TRBV12-3/TRBV12-4; clone_size: many; cdr3_nt: TGTGCCAGCAGTCCCCACAGGGGTGGTGGCTACACCTTC; cdr3_aa: CASSPHRGGGYTF
d_call: -; j_call: TRBJ2-1; v_call: TRBV29-1; clone_size: -; cdr3_nt: TGCGGCGTTGAAGTTTGGAAATCTAATGAGCAGATCTTC; cdr3_aa: CGVEVWKSNEQIF
d_call: TRBD2; j_call: TRBJ2-1; v_call: TRBV6-2/TRBV6-3; clone_size: -; cdr3_nt: TGTGTCAGCAGTTACTATATACGCGGGAGTTTCCCTCCTGAGCAGTTCTTC; cdr3_aa: CVSSYYIRGSFPPEQFF
d_call: -; j_call: TRBJ2-7; v_call: TRBV7-9; clone_size: many; cdr3_nt: TGTGCCAGCAGCTTAGACATCTACGAGCAGTACTTC; cdr3_aa: CASSLDIYEQYF
d_call: -; j_call: TRBJ1-5; v_call: TRBV15; clone_size: few; cdr3_nt: TGTGTCACCAGCAGAGATGCTCGGAGGTCAGGGAGCAATCAGCCCCAGCATTTT; cdr3_aa: CVTSRDARRSGSNQPQHF
d_call: -; j_call: TRBJ2-5; v_call: TRBV6-5; clone_size: -; cdr3_nt: TGTGCTAGCGGTTATATAGGGGGTGGGGGGGAGACCCAGTACTTC; cdr3_aa: CASGYIGGGGETQYF
d_call: -; j_call: TRBJ1-1; v_call: TRBV28; clone_size: -; cdr3_nt: TGTGCCAGCAGTTTTAGAGGGCGGGGGAACACTGAAACTTTCTTT; cdr3_aa: CASSFRGRGNTETFF
d_call: TRBD2; j_call: TRBJ2-6; v_call: TRBV28; clone_size: -; cdr3_nt: TGTGTCAGCAGCTTAGGCGGGAGCTCTGGGGCCAACGTCCTGACTTTC; cdr3_aa: CVSSLGGSSGANVLTF
d_call: -; j_call: TRBJ2-5; v_call: TRBV5-1; clone_size: -; cdr3_nt: TGCGCCGGCAGCTTGGCCAATAGAGAGGAGACCCAGTACTTC; cdr3_aa: CAGSLANREETQYF
d_call: -; j_call: TRBJ1-5; v_call: TRBV12-3/TRBV12-4; clone_size: medium-sized; cdr3_nt: TGTGCCAGCAGTGGCGGGGACGGCCACAATCAGCCCCAGCATTTT; cdr3_aa: CASSGGDGHNQPQHF
d_call: TRBD2; j_call: TRBJ2-7; v_call: TRBV6-5; clone_size: many; cdr3_nt: TGTGCCAGCGGTTACTCGAGGAGGGAGGGATCCGAGCAGTACTTC; cdr3_aa: CASGYSRREGSEQYF
d_call: TRBD2; j_call: TRBJ2-1; v_call: TRBV5-4; clone_size: -; cdr3_nt: TGTGCCAGCAGCCCGTCTAGCGGGTCTGTTAATGAACAGTTCTTC; cdr3_aa: CASSPSSGSVNEQFF
d_call: TRBD2; j_call: TRBJ2-1; v_call: TRBV4-1; clone_size: -; cdr3_nt: TGCGTCAGAAGCGACTTACTAGCGGGAGGGCCGGGTGAGCAGTTCTTC; cdr3_aa: CVRSDLLAGGPGEQFF
d_call: -; j_call: TRBJ1-1; v_call: TRBV28; clone_size: -; cdr3_nt: TGTGCCAGCAGTTTGGGGGGGACTACCAACACTGAAGCTTTCTTT; cdr3_aa: CASSLGGTTNTEAFF
d_call: -; j_call: TRBJ2-3; v_call: TRBV6-1; clone_size: -; cdr3_nt: TGTGCCAGCAGTGAACTAGCTGGAGGGGCAGATATGCAGTATTTT; cdr3_aa: CASSELAGGADMQYF
d_call: -; j_call: TRBJ2-2; v_call: TRBV12-3/TRBV12-4; clone_size: once; cdr3_nt: TGTGTCGGCAGTCCGGACACCGGGGAGCTGTTTTTT; cdr3_aa: CVGSPDTGELFF
d_call: -; j_call: TRBJ1-5; v_call: TRBV6-5; clone_size: -; cdr3_nt: TGTGCCAGCAGTCGCACGATAGGGGAGAAACCCCAACATTTT; cdr3_aa: CASSRTIGEKPQHF
d_call: -; j_call: TRBJ2-1; v_call: TRBV14; clone_size: -; cdr3_nt: TGTGCCAGCAGTCGAGATAATCAGGGCCATAAGCAGTTCTTC; cdr3_aa: CASSRDNQGHKQFF
d_call: -; j_call: TRBJ1-2; v_call: TRBV6-1; clone_size: -; cdr3_nt: TGTGTCATCACTTTCTCTCGGGGTATTGACTATGGCTACACCTTC; cdr3_aa: CVITFSRGIDYGYTF
d_call: -; j_call: TRBJ2-7; v_call: TRBV29-1; clone_size: -; cdr3_nt: TGCAGCGTTTATGGGGAAGTACCTTCCTACGAGCAGTACTTC; cdr3_aa: CSVYGEVPSYEQYF
d_call: -; j_call: TRBJ2-4; v_call: TRBV6-5; clone_size: few; cdr3_nt: TGTGTTAGCAGTTACAGGCTAGAGGCCAAAAACATTCAGTACTTC; cdr3_aa: CVSSYRLEAKNIQYF
d_call: TRBD1; j_call: TRBJ1-4; v_call: TRBV20-1; clone_size: many; cdr3_nt: TGCAGTGCTAGACGACAGGGTGAGGGGGCTAATGAAAAACTGTTTTTT; cdr3_aa: CSARRQGEGANEKLFF
d_call: -; j_call: TRBJ2-3; v_call: TRBV11-2; clone_size: -; cdr3_nt: TGTGCCAGCAGCCACCTAAACAGGGACGTCACAGATACGCAGTATTTT; cdr3_aa: CASSHLNRDVTDTQYF
d_call: -; j_call: TRBJ2-3; v_call: TRBV12-3/TRBV12-4; clone_size: -; cdr3_nt: TGTACCAGCAGTTTCCCCCGACCAGTAGATACGCAGTATTTT; cdr3_aa: CTSSFPRPVDTQYF
d_call: TRBD1; j_call: TRBJ2-3; v_call: TRBV4-2; clone_size: -; cdr3_nt: TGTGCTAGCAGCCAAGAGGGGGCCACACTCCGAAGAGATACGCGGTATTTT; cdr3_aa: CASSQEGATLRRDTRYF
d_call: -; j_call: TRBJ2-1; v_call: TRBV11-2; clone_size: once; cdr3_nt: TGTGCCAGCAGCTTAGATCGGCCTAGCAGGGCCAATGAGCAGCTCTTC; cdr3_aa: CASSLDRPSRANEQLF
d_call: TRBD2; j_call: TRBJ2-1; v_call: TRBV6-5; clone_size: -; cdr3_nt: TGTGCCAGCAGTTATTACCCAAGGACTAGCGGGAGGACCTACACCTATAATGAGCAGTTCTTC; cdr3_aa: CASSYYPRTSGRTYTYNEQFF
d_call: TRBD1; j_call: TRBJ2-7; v_call: TRBV4-1; clone_size: -; cdr3_nt: TGCGCCAGCAGCCGCAGACCCATATTCAACAGGGGTTGGCGGTACGAGCAGTACTTC; cdr3_aa: CASSRRPIFNRGWRYEQYF
d_call: -; j_call: TRBJ1-1; v_call: TRBV7-9; clone_size: -; cdr3_nt: TGTGTCAGCAGCCAGGTAGTGAACACTGAAGCTTTCTTT; cdr3_aa: CVSSQVVNTEAFF
d_call: TRBD2; j_call: TRBJ2-5; v_call: TRBV6-2/TRBV6-3; clone_size: -; cdr3_nt: TGTGCCAGCAGTCGGACTAGCGGGGGTTCCCAAGGGACCAAGTACTTC; cdr3_aa: CASSRTSGGSQGTKYF
d_call: TRBD2; j_call: TRBJ2-3; v_call: TRBV28; clone_size: many; cdr3_nt: TGTGCCAGCAGGCCGACTAGCGGGAGAGGGACAGATACGCAGTATTTT; cdr3_aa: CASRPTSGRGTDTQYF
d_call: TRBD2; j_call: TRBJ2-1; v_call: TRBV12-3/TRBV12-4; clone_size: -; cdr3_nt: TGTGCCAGCAGTTTCCCTCAGCGGGACCACGATGAGTACTTATTC; cdr3_aa: CASSFPQRDHDEYLF
d_call: -; j_call: TRBJ2-1; v_call: TRBV4-1; clone_size: -; cdr3_nt: TGCGCCTGCTCCGACATTTACAATGAGCAGTTCTTC; cdr3_aa: CACSDIYNEQFF
d_call: TRBD2; j_call: TRBJ2-5; v_call: TRBV5-1; clone_size: -; cdr3_nt: TGCGCCAGTAGCTTGTACCCCAGCGGGAGAGGCCCAAATGAAGAGACTCAGTACTTC; cdr3_aa: CASSLYPSGRGPNEETQYF
d_call: TRBD1; j_call: TRBJ2-5; v_call: TRBV4-1; clone_size: -; cdr3_nt: TGCGCCAGCAGCCAAGGGCAGGCAGGGGGCCAAGAGACCCAGTACTTC; cdr3_aa: CASSQGQAGGQETQYF
d_call: -; j_call: TRBJ1-3; v_call: TRBV6-1; clone_size: once; cdr3_nt: TGTGCCGCATACCGGTCGGGCAGGGAATACTATGGAAACACCATATATTTT; cdr3_aa: CAAYRSGREYYGNTIYF
d_call: -; j_call: TRBJ2-5; v_call: TRBV28; clone_size: -; cdr3_nt: TGTGCCGGCAGCCCCCCGGGACACCAAGATACCCGGTACTTC; cdr3_aa: CAGSPPGHQDTRYF
d_call: TRBD2; j_call: TRBJ2-2; v_call: TRBV6-2/TRBV6-3; clone_size: many; cdr3_nt: TGTGCCAGCAGTACCGCTAGCGGGAGGCTTCACACCGGGGAGCTGTTTTTT; cdr3_aa: CASSTASGRLHTGELFF
d_call: TRBD1; j_call: TRBJ1-2; v_call: TRBV6-5; clone_size: many; cdr3_nt: TGTGCCAGCGGAGGGACAGGAGCCAACTATGGCTACACCTTC; cdr3_aa: CASGGTGANYGYTF